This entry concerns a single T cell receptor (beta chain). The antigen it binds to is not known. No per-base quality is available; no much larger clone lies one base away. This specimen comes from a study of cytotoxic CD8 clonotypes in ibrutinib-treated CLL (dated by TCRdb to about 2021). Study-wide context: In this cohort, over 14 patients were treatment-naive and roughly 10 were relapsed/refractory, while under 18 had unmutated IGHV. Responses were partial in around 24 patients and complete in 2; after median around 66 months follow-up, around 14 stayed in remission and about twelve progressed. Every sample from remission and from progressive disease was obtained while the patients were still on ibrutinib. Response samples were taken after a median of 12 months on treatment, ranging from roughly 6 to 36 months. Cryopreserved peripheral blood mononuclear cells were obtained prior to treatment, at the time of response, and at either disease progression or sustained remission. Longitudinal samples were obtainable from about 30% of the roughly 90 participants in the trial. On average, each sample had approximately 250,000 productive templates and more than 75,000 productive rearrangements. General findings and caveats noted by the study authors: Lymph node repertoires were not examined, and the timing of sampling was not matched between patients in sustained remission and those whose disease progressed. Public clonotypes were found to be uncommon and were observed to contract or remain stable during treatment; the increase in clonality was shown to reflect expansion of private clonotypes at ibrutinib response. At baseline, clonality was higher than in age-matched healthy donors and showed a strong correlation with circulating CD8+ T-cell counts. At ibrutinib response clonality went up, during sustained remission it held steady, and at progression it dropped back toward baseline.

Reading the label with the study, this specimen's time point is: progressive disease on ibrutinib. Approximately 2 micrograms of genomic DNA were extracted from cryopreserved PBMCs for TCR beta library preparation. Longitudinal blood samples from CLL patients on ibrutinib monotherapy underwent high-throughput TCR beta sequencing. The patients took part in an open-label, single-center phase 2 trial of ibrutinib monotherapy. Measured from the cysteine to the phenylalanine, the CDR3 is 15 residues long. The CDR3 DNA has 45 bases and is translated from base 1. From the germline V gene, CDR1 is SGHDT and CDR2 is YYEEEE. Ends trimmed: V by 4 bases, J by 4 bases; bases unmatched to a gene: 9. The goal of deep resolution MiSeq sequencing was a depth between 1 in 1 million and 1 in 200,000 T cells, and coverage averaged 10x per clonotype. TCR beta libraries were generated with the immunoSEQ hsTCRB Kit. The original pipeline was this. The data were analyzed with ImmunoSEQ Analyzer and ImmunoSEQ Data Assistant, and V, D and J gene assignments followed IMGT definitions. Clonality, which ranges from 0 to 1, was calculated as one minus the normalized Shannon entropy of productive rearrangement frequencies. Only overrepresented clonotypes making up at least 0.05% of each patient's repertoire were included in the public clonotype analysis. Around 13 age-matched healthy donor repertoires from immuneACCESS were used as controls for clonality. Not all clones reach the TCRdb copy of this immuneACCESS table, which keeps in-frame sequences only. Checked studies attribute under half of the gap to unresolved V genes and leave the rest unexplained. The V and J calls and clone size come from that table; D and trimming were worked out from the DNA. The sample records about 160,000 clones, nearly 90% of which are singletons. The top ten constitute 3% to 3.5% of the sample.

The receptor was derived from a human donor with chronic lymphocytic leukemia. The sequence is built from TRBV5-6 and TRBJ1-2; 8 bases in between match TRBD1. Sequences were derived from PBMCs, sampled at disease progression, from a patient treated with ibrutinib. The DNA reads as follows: TGTGCCAGCAGCCTGACGGACAGGGCGGGCTATGGCTACACCTTC. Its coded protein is CASSLTDRAGYGYTF. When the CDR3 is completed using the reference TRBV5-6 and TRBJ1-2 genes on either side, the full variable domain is DAGVTQSPTHLIKTRGQQVTLRCSPKSGHDTVSWYQQALGQGPQFIFQYYEEEERQRGNFPDRFSGHQFPNYSSELNVNALLLGDSALYLCASSLTDRAGYGYTFGSGTRLTVV.